This TCR beta chain was identified in a study of OX40 agonist ivuxolimab in advanced cancers. Turning to the study itself: Patients received intravenous ivuxolimab every 2 weeks at 0.01 to 10 mg/kg.

Profiling relied on immunoSEQ multiplex PCR, and the TCRdb table lists in-frame clones only, not all of them. This sample carries under 50,000 clones, about 83% of them seen once, and the ten largest clones take under 15%. Study-wide results and caveats: Fewer expanded clones were found on average in CD4+ than in CD8+ T cells.

Germline lookup yields CDR1 SGHDT and CDR2 YYEEEE. V lost 0 bases, J lost 0 bases, and 13 bases lay in between. This CDR3 has 17 residues. This clone appeared a few times. What it recognizes is unknown. The source was CD4+ or CD8+ T cells sorted from blood, collected in a trial of the OX40 agonist ivuxolimab. This clonotype was obtained from an adult with an advanced solid tumor such as melanoma, head and neck, liver or kidney cancer. The genes are TRBV5-6 and TRBJ1-3; D not resolved. In DNA, the CDR3 is TGTGCCAGCAGCTTGGAAGTAAGAAGTTCCTCTGGAAACACCATATATTTT. Translation gives CASSLEVRSSSGNTIYF.